This TCR beta chain derives from a study of response to subunit inactivated influenza vaccine. TCRdb reprocessed the RT-PCR reads with MiXCR, giving one entry per CDR3 protein. In the table there are around 600,000 distinct CDR3 sequences, 10% to 12% of which are singletons. The germline V gene has CDR1 SEHNR and CDR2 FQNEAQ (reference sequence). With 6 bases clipped from V and 5 bases from J, the junction kept 11 bases outside the gene matches. The CDR3 has 17 amino acids. The same data also contributed to another study, on T cells expressing NK-cell markers. That work contributes: The cDNA for TCR beta came from 5'RACE template switching with UMIs.

The V gene is TRBV7-9, the J gene TRBJ2-3, with 13 bases lining up with TRBD2. The TCR was taken from a man between 45 and 60 years old who received an inactivated influenza vaccine. Sequencing used PBMCs from blood, obtained on the day of vaccination. CDR3 region: CASSLAGLAGDGDTQYF. In DNA, the CDR3 is TGTGCCAGCAGTCTCGCCGGACTAGCGGGGGATGGAGATACGCAGTATTTT.